This T cell receptor beta chain appears in the sequencing data of a study of regulatory T cells in long-lasting Graves disease. The study's findings and limits: TCR diversity was lower in persistent than newly diagnosed Graves' disease. Favored gene segments in persistent disease were TRBV28, TRBJ1-2 and TRBJ2-5. Public clonotype sharing was higher in persistent than newly diagnosed patients.

Time point noted: persistent/refractory GD, antithyroid drugs over 5 years with positive TRAb. The authors made the TCR library using RNA they extracted from PBMCs. Blood from the periphery, approximately 10 milliliters in all, was drawn into EDTA tubes. According to the study, TCR beta libraries were built with iRepertoire HTBI primers and CDR3-region Arm-PCR. TCRdb independently ran MiXCR on the multiplex PCR reads; one entry per CDR3 protein. Altogether about 660,000 distinct CDR3 sequences are present, around 32% being singletons, with the ten largest covering roughly 41%. Comments on this clonotype: Its target is not known.

This CDR3 region has 14 residues. The V end lost 6 bases, the J end lost 0 bases, and 15 bases lay between the germline ends. Germline CDR1 DFQATT, CDR2 SNEGSKA (reference sequence). The TCR originated in a female donor with Graves disease. This material consisted of peripheral blood mononuclear cells (PBMCs), taken when the disease was refractory, from a patient treated with antithyroid drugs. The chain has TRBV20-1 and TRBJ2-7; unclear D gene. Written as DNA, the CDR3 is TGCAGTGCCCAAGGGCGGAGAGGCTCCTACGAGCAGTACTTC. Its translation: CSAQGRRGSYEQYF.